This T cell receptor (beta chain) was sequenced during a study of blood T cell repertoires in COVID-19. Background on the study: COVID-19 samples, acute and convalescent, were from the United States, Italy and Spain.

V was shortened by 5 bases and J by 2 bases, with 8 bases between the two germline ends. This CDR3 has 13 amino acids. The V gene's germline CDR1 is PRHDT and CDR2 FYEKMQ (reference sequence). Profiled with immunoSEQ multiplex PCR; TCRdb holds only in-frame clones, not every one. The sample shows 180,000 or so clones, roughly 90% of them seen only once. The material sequenced was peripheral blood. This clonotype was obtained from a man aged 40-49 years with acute or convalescent COVID-19. V and J are TRBV13 and TRBJ2-3; no definite D call. CDR3 protein: CASSPQDTDTQYF. Written as DNA, the CDR3 is TGTGCCAGCAGCCCCCAGGACACAGATACGCAGTATTTT.